The T cell receptor beta chain described here comes from a study of blood T cell repertoires in COVID-19. Using immunoSEQ multiplex PCR, the repertoire was profiled, and TCRdb retains in-frame clones only, with some absent. In the table there are about 97,000 clones, 82% of which are singletons. With V trimmed by 5 bases and J by 1 base, 2 bases remained unmatched. The CDR3 covers 14 residues. From germline, CDR1 is KGHSH and CDR2 LQKENI. This chain uses TRBV18 with TRBJ1-1, with 9 bases fitting TRBD1. The sequence was obtained from a man aged 70 or older with acute or convalescent COVID-19. Sequenced material: peripheral blood. The CDR3 region has the DNA TGTGCCAGCTCAGCGGGACAGGGGAACACTGAAGCTTTCTTT. This codes for CASSAGQGNTEAFF.